This T cell receptor beta chain is drawn from a study of blood T cell repertoires in COVID-19. Per the germline V gene, CDR1 is ENHRY and CDR2 is SYGVKD. This CDR3 has 14 amino acids. V shed 4 bases, J shed 3 bases, and the junction held 0 bases outside the gene matches. Original processing methods: The authors estimated nucleated cell counts from reference gene primer amplification. Using immunoSEQ multiplex PCR, the repertoire was profiled, and TCRdb retains in-frame clones only, with some absent. Clonal size and the V and J genes are those of that table, whereas D and trimming came from the DNA. Counted here are about 190,000 clones, roughly 86% occurring once; the ten biggest clones make up around 5%.

The chain employs TRBV10-3 and TRBJ2-2, with 9 positions matching TRBD1. This receptor was obtained from a man in his forties with acute COVID-19. The sequenced material came from PBMCs or T cells enriched from blood (not recorded which). For the CDR3, the DNA is TGTGCCATCAGTGGGGACAGGGACACCGGGGAGCTGTTTTTT. Its translation: CAISGDRDTGELFF.